This T cell receptor beta chain comes out of a study of CD4 T cells in relation to SARS-CoV-2 and coronaviruses (TCRdb year 2021). At the level of the whole study: The ViraFEST assay cultured PBMCs with antigen for 10 days, then sequenced TCR beta CDR3s to find antigen-specific clonal expansions. An HIV-1 Nef peptide pool or a no-peptide culture served as the negative reference condition. Shared crossreactive spike epitopes were mapped to their HLA restriction using patient-derived lymphoblastoid cell lines. Memory CD4+ T cell crossreactivity between SARS-CoV-2 and common cold coronavirus spike proteins was assessed at the TCR clonotype level in the study. The Adaptive Biotechnologies TCR-sequencing kit was used to sequence samples from three pre-COVID donors and the naive versus memory experiments, whereas other data were Illumina-based. For other donors in the study, expansion assays were sequenced with a different, Illumina-based TCR-beta assay. Here is what the overall study found, with its caveats: Because no donor provided both pre-pandemic and post-infection samples, tracing the source of pre-existing responses was limited. Since the crossreactivity analysis centred on spike protein, crossreactivity against other viral proteins was not assessed. In roughly 60% of donors, memory CD4+ clonotypes turned up that crossrecognized SARS-CoV-2 and at least one common cold coronavirus spike. Crossreactive clones showed significantly weaker SARS-CoV-2-driven expansion than monoreactive clones, consistent with antigenic imprinting. The study was limited by small numbers of patients and tested TCRs.

The library came from the immunoSEQ multiplex PCR assay. In the authors' own workflow: Preprocessing removed nonproductive sequences and CDR3s not starting with C, not ending with F or W, or shorter than 7 amino acids. The MANAFEST web app was used to call antigen-specific clonotypes on the basis of expansion compared with the reference and with other culture wells. A clone counted as positive if significantly expanded in 2 of 3 replicate wells versus the reference culture at FDR below 0.05. To be called positive, a clone also had to show significant expansion compared with every other tandem well and an odds ratio greater than 5. CDR3 homology was quantified as pairwise Levenshtein distance, calculated with the stringdist R package after three terminal residues were trimmed from each end. Sourced from immuneACCESS, this table was stored by TCRdb with only in-frame sequences that have V and J called. A share of the clones is absent; for the studies checked, an unresolved V gene accounts for under half, and the remainder has no known explanation. Clone size and the V and J calls come from that table; the DNA yielded D and trimming. The sample table lists tens of thousands of clones, about 75% of them with a count of one. 16% of the sample comes from the top ten.

Trimming leaves V shorter by 0 bases and J shorter by 2 bases, with the junction holding 14 bases beyond the gene matches. The germline V gene provides CDR1 LGHNT and CDR2 FRNRAP. The cysteine opens and the phenylalanine closes a CDR3 of 19 amino acids. Only the CDR3 region is kept as DNA, spanning 57 bases read in frame from base 1. Comments on this clone: What antigen it recognizes has not been identified. No per-base quality is available; no much larger clone lies one base away.

CD4+ T cells from unexposed donors were collected before the COVID-19 pandemic (2011-2018). After more than 9 days of culture, CD4+ T cells were isolated with the EasySep CD4+ T cell isolation kit. As far as cell numbers permitted, CD4+ T cells from unexposed donors were tested for reactivity against SARS-CoV-2 S and N as well as four spike pools from common cold coronaviruses. Each well received millions of PBMCs, cultured in IMDM supplemented with approximately 5% human AB serum and 9.5 to 10 IU/ml IL-2. Half of the culture medium was replaced with fresh IL-2-containing medium on days 3 and 7. Triplicate replicate wells were generally used for each peptide culture condition. Leukapheresis product for the unexposed donors was bought commercially. Ficoll-Paque PLUS gradient centrifugation was used to isolate PBMCs from leukapheresis product or whole blood. PBMCs were either cryopreserved at -140 degrees C or used fresh in the expansion assay. The QIAamp Micro DNA Kit was used to extract genomic DNA from the CD4+ T cells.

In this chain, TRBV12-5 is recombined with TRBJ2-7; TRBD2 fits 9 bases in the junction. The source of this sequence is a human donor in good health. Sequenced sample: CD4+ T cells from PBMCs, cultured in vitro. The CDR3 region reads CASGLVVSSGSTRTYEQYF. The nucleotides read TGTGCTAGTGGTTTGGTAGTTAGTAGCGGGAGTACCAGAACCTACGAGCAGTACTTC.